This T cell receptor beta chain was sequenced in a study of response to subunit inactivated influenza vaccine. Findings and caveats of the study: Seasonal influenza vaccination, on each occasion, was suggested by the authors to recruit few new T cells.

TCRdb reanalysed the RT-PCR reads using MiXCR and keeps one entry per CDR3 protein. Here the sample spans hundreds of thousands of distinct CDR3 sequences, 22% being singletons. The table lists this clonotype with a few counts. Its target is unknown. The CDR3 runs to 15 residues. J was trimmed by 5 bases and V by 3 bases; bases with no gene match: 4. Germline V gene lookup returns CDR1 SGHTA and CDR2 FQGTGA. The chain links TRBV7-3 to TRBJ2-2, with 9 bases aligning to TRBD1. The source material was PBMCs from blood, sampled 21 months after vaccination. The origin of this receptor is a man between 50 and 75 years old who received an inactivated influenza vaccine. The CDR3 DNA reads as TGTGCCAGCAGCTTGACAGGGGGACCGACCGGGGAGCTGTTTTTT. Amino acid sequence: CASSLTGGPTGELFF.